This T cell receptor (beta chain) was observed in a study of CD8+ T cells in alopecia areata. Overall study context: Those patients who were treated received oral tofacitinib, which was given at 5 to 10 mg twice daily for moderate-to-severe alopecia areata.

This CDR3 contains 14 residues. V trimming: 3 bases; J trimming: 7 bases; junction bases outside the gene matches: 5. Germline V gene lookup returns CDR1 SGHTA and CDR2 FQGTGA. Sequencing templates came from extracted RNA that was reverse transcribed into cDNA. The data were produced by immunoSEQ multiplex PCR, yet TCRdb's version contains in-frame clones alone and is incomplete. The sample records about 150,000 clones, over 80% being singletons. The source is a human donor with alopecia areata. The source was CD8+ T cells sorted from blood, collected at week 0. V and J are TRBV7-3 and TRBJ2-1, with 8 bases matching TRBD2. The CDR3 sequence is CASSFTGGVNEQFF. In DNA, the CDR3 is TGTGCCAGCAGCTTCACCGGGGGGGTGAATGAGCAGTTCTTC.